The 3 T cell receptor beta chains in this list originate from one sample, sequenced in a study of T cells in Graves' hyperthyroidism and ophthalmopathy. It was RNA transcripts that yielded the amplified TCR beta CDR3 regions. HTBI primers drove first-round RT-PCR of the TCR CDR3. TCRdb processed the multiplex PCR reads anew with MiXCR; each CDR3 protein has one entry. Of 450,000 to 600,000 distinct CDR3 sequences listed, 11% to 15% are singletons. The sequenced sample was blood. All receptors derive from a woman aged 40-49 years with Graves' hyperthyroidism.

In its sample, this clonotype was seen many times. The V call is TRBV20-1, the J call TRBJ2-5; TRBD1 is a possible D gene (5 bases). The V end was cut by 6 bases, the J end by 3 bases, with 14 bases between. This CDR3 has 13 amino acids. The germline V gene has CDR1 DFQATT and CDR2 SNEGSKA (reference sequence). The CDR3 DNA sequence: TGCAGTGCCACAGGACGTAGGGAAGAGACCCAGTACTTC. Its translation is CSATGRREETQYF.

This clonotype was observed a few times. The chain links TRBV19 to TRBJ2-2, with 7 bases identical to TRBD1. This CDR3 spans 15 amino acids. With 3 bases clipped from V and 4 bases from J, the junction kept 5 bases outside the gene matches. The germline V gene encodes CDR1 LNHDA and CDR2 SQIVND (reference sequence). CDR3 nucleotides: TGTGCCAGTAGTATTACAGGGGCGGGCACCGGGGAGCTGTTTTTT. It is translated as CASSITGAGTGELFF. The entire variable domain, with the rest obtained from reference TRBV19 and TRBJ2-2, is as follows: DGGITQSPKYLFRKEGQNVTLSCEQNLNHDAMYWYRQDPGQGLRLIYYSQIVNDFQKGDIAEGYSVSREKKESFPLTVTSAQKNPTAFYLCASSITGAGTGELFFGEGSRLTVL.

This clonotype was found a few times. This sequence joins TRBV30 and TRBJ2-7, with D unresolved. V was cut by 0 bases and J by 2 bases, with 8 bases left in between. The germline V gene has CDR1 GTSNPN and CDR2 SVGIG (reference sequence). The CDR3 is 13 amino acids. The CDR3, as DNA: TGTGCCTGGAGTGTACATTACACCTACGAGCAGTACTTC. This sequence encodes CAWSVHYTYEQYF.